This T cell receptor beta chain was retrieved from a study of Graves' ophthalmopathy and Graves' hyperthyroidism. This clonotype was seen at least ten times. Orbital computed tomography, together with clinical symptoms, serum thyroxine, TRAb and thyroid ultrasound, was used for diagnosis. Deletions cut 6 bases from V and 4 bases from J, with 13 bases between. The CDR3 runs to 13 residues. CDR1 and CDR2 (germline): LGHDT, YNNKEL (reference sequence). Amplified material comprised TCR beta CDR3 regions derived from RNA transcripts. HTBI primers served in a first-round RT-PCR, which a second-round multiplex PCR followed. Each CDR3 protein is one row after TCRdb ran MiXCR on the multiplex PCR reads. The sample has about 400,000 distinct CDR3 sequences, around 19% seen once; the top ten hold roughly 1.4%.

Source material: peripheral blood. This chain uses TRBV3-1 with TRBJ2-7, with D perhaps matching TRBD2 (6 bases). This receptor was obtained from a woman aged 18-29 years with Graves' ophthalmopathy. For the CDR3, the DNA is TGTGCCAGCAGTTTAATCGGGGGATACGAGCAGTACTTC. Protein: CASSLIGGYEQYF.